A selection of T cell receptor beta chains follows, all from one sample in a study of beta chain features in type 1 diabetes. Some clones are missing from TCRdb's copy, which holds only in-frame ones; the method was immunoSEQ multiplex PCR. This sample has about 400,000 clones; roughly 12% occur once, and the top ten carry around 0.01%. Source material: naive CD4+ T cells from blood. The receptors come from a woman in her late teens or twenties with type 1 diabetes. CDR3s include the opening cysteine and the closing phenylalanine or tryptophan. The D gene is left open where the match is weak. Clone size is given for some rows only: seen once, a few or many times, or a class if the clone is expanded.

cdr3_nt cdr3_aa j_call v_call clone_size d_call
TGTGCCAGCAGCCTACAGGGGGGTTCCTACAATGAGCAGTTCTTC CASSLQGGSYNEQFF TRBJ2-1 TRBV7-8 . TRBD1
TGTGCCAGCTCCCGGGGGACAGGGTCAGCGGGGGCCAACGTCCTGACTTTC CASSRGTGSAGANVLTF TRBJ2-6 TRBV18 . TRBD1
TGTGCCAGCAGCGCATTGACTAGCGGGAGGGAGCAGTACTTC CASSALTSGREQYF TRBJ2-7 TRBV7-3 . TRBD2
TGTGCCAGCTCACTGTTTGTCCGGGACAAGGCCTACGAGCAGTACTTC CASSLFVRDKAYEQYF TRBJ2-7 TRBV18 few .
TGCGCCAGCAGCCAAGGTACCGGGTTTTCTAACTATGGCTACACCTTC CASSQGTGFSNYGYTF TRBJ1-2 TRBV4-1 few .
TGTGCCAGCAGCGCTTTAGATAGCAATCAGCCCCAGCATTTT CASSALDSNQPQHF TRBJ1-5 TRBV9 . .
TGTGCCAGCGAGAATTATAGCAATCAGCCCCAGCATTTT CASENYSNQPQHF TRBJ1-5 TRBV28 few .
TGCAGTCCAGCGGGAGTGAGTGAGCAGTACTTC CSPAGVSEQYF TRBJ2-7 TRBV20-1 . TRBD2
TGTGCCAGCAGCGTAGACGGGGACACTGAAGCTTTCTTT CASSVDGDTEAFF TRBJ1-1 TRBV9 few .
TGCGCCAGCAGCCTAGAGGGACAGGGAAATTCACCCCTCCACTTT CASSLEGQGNSPLHF TRBJ1-6 TRBV4-3 few TRBD1
TGCAGCGGCGCGGGACAGGAGAACACTGAAGCTTTCTTT CSGAGQENTEAFF TRBJ1-1 TRBV29-1 . TRBD1
TGTGCCAGCAGCTTAGGGGCAACCGAACTGTTTTTT CASSLGATELFF TRBJ1-4 TRBV7-2 few .
TGTGCCAGCAGTCGGGAGGTCGGTGAGCAGTTCTTC CASSREVGEQFF TRBJ2-1 TRBV25-1 few TRBD2
TGTGCCAGCAGCTTAGATATAGCGGCCTACGAGCAGTACTTC CASSLDIAAYEQYF TRBJ2-7 TRBV7-9 . .
TGTGCCAGCAGTTTAGACCTACAGCGGGAGGGGGGAGAACAGTTCTTC CASSLDLQREGGEQFF TRBJ2-1 TRBV28 few TRBD2
TGCGCCAGCAGCTTCGGACAGGCCATGGAGGTCGAGCAGTACTTC CASSFGQAMEVEQYF TRBJ2-7 TRBV5-1 . TRBD1
TGCGCCAGCAGCAACCGGGACAGGGGGGAGACCCAGTACTTC CASSNRDRGETQYF TRBJ2-5 TRBV5-1 . TRBD1
TGCGCCAGCAGCCAAGATTGGGGGGTGGACACTGAAGCTTTCTTT CASSQDWGVDTEAFF TRBJ1-1 TRBV4-3 . .
TGTGCTAGTGGTCTCCCGAGTACCGGGGAGCTGTTTTTT CASGLPSTGELFF TRBJ2-2 TRBV12-5 . .
TGCGCCAGCAGCTTGGTTGTGACTAGCGGGGGAACGAGCTCCTACAATGAGCAGTTCTTC CASSLVVTSGGTSSYNEQFF TRBJ2-1 TRBV5-1 . TRBD2
TGTGCCAGTAACCAGGAAACCGAGCAGTACTTC CASNQETEQYF TRBJ2-7 TRBV2 few .
TGTGCCAGCAGTGGGCTAGCAGGCTACGAGCAGTACTTC CASSGLAGYEQYF TRBJ2-7 TRBV6-1 . .
TGTGCCTGCGACCCCCAGGGGGTTTCCTACAATGAGCAGTTCTTC CACDPQGVSYNEQFF TRBJ2-1 TRBV30 . TRBD1
TGTGCCAGCAGTGAAAGTAAGAGAACTGAAGCTTTCTTT CASSESKRTEAFF TRBJ1-1 TRBV2 . .
TGTGCCAGCAAACTCGGGGGGTTCGAGTATTTT CASKLGGFEYF TRBJ2-3 TRBV28 few TRBD2
TGTGCCAGCTCATCTAGCTCTGGGGCCAACGTCCTGACTTTC CASSSSSGANVLTF TRBJ2-6 TRBV18 . .
TGTGCCAGCAGTTTCGCAACAGGGGTATCGGGGGAGCTGTTTTTT CASSFATGVSGELFF TRBJ2-2 TRBV28 few TRBD1
TGTGCCAGCAGTGCCCGGAGAGCGGGGGCCTACAATGAGCAGTTCTTC CASSARRAGAYNEQFF TRBJ2-1 TRBV6-1 few TRBD2
TGTGCCTGGAGTACCGAGGCAGATACGCAGTATTTT CAWSTEADTQYF TRBJ2-3 TRBV30 . .
TGTGCCACCAGCAGATGGTTTAGCGGGGGGGCCAGCTCCTACGAGCAGTACTTC CATSRWFSGGASSYEQYF TRBJ2-7 TRBV15 . TRBD2
TGTGCCAGCAGCCCTATCCGTAGCGGCTACGAGCAGTACTTC CASSPIRSGYEQYF TRBJ2-7 TRBV7-9 few .
TGTGCCAGCTCCGGCTCCTACGAGCAGTACTTC CASSGSYEQYF TRBJ2-7 TRBV2 . .
TGTGCCAGCGGGTCCGCGGGAGCCCCCCACACAGATACGCAGTATTTT CASGSAGAPHTDTQYF TRBJ2-3 TRBV28 . TRBD2
TGTGCCAGCACTATAGACGGAGGTCCCTACGAGCAGTACTTC CASTIDGGPYEQYF TRBJ2-7 TRBV2 . .
TGTGCCATCAATCCTGGCCTAGCGCAAGAGACCCAGTACTTC CAINPGLAQETQYF TRBJ2-5 TRBV10-3 . .
TGTGCCAGCAGCGACAGGGGTGAGGGCACTGAAGCTTTCTTT CASSDRGEGTEAFF TRBJ1-1 TRBV16 . TRBD1
TGTGCCTGGAATAGGGACAGGGGCGAGCAGTACTTC CAWNRDRGEQYF TRBJ2-7 TRBV30 . TRBD1
TGTGCCAGCAGCGTAGGACAGGGTATGTACAATGAGCAGTTCTTC CASSVGQGMYNEQFF TRBJ2-1 TRBV9 few TRBD1
TGTGCCAGTAGTATAGCCTTGGAGGGTGAGCAGTTCTTC CASSIALEGEQFF TRBJ2-1 TRBV19 . .
TGCAGCGTTGGGACACCGTACGAGCAGTACTTC CSVGTPYEQYF TRBJ2-7 TRBV29-1 . .
TGTGCCAGCAGTTACTCGACCGGGGGGCCACACAATGAGCAGTTCTTC CASSYSTGGPHNEQFF TRBJ2-1 TRBV6-5 . .
TGTGCCAGCAGCGCGGGGCCCTATAGCAATCAGCCCCAGCATTTT CASSAGPYSNQPQHF TRBJ1-5 TRBV7-9 . .
TGCGCCAGCAGCCAAGAATTCGGGGGGGCGTCGGGCTACACCTTC CASSQEFGGASGYTF TRBJ1-2 TRBV4-3 . .
TGTGCCAGCTCACCACGGTCCTACGAGGGCTACACCTTC CASSPRSYEGYTF TRBJ1-2 TRBV18 few .
TGTGCCAGCAGTGGCCGGGGAGGGGCTAGAAATCAGCCCCAGCATTTT CASSGRGGARNQPQHF TRBJ1-5 TRBV25-1 few .